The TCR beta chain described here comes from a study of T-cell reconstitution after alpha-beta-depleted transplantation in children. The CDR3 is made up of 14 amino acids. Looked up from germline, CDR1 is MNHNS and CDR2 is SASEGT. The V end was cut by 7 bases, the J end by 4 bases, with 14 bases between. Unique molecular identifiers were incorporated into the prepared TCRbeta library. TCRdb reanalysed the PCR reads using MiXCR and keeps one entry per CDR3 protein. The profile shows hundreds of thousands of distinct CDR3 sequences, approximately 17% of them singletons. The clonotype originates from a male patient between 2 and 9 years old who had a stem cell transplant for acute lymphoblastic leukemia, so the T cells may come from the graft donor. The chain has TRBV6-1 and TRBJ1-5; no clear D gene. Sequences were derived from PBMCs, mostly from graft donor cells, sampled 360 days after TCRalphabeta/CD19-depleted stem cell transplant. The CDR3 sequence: CASIIGRSNQPQHF. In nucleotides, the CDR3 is TGTGCCAGCATCATCGGCAGGAGTAATCAGCCCCAGCATTTT.